The 4 T cell receptor beta chains given below trace back to one sample, sequenced in a study of T-cell reconstitution after alpha-beta-depleted transplantation in children. The TCRbeta library incorporated unique molecular identifiers. TCRdb called the PCR reads again in MiXCR, with one record for every CDR3 protein. The table includes around 50,000 distinct CDR3 sequences, roughly 52% detected once. Sequencing used peripheral blood, obtained before TCRalphabeta/CD19-depleted stem cell transplant. These TCRs come from a boy in the first two years of life with SCID, due to receive a stem cell transplant.

This chain uses TRBV13 with TRBJ1-6, with no clear D. V was pared by 5 bases and J by 6 bases, with 11 bases between. The CDR3 spans 14 residues. Per the germline V gene, CDR1 is PRHDT and CDR2 is FYEKMQ (reference sequence). CDR3 sequence: CASSHKASNSPLHF. CDR3 DNA sequence: TGTGCCAGCAGCCATAAGGCTAGTAATTCACCCCTCCACTTT.

This clonotype was recorded a few times. The rearrangement uses TRBV7-6 and TRBJ1-1; 11 bases line up with TRBD1. CDR3 length: 15 amino acids. The germline gives CDR1 SGHVS, CDR2 FNYEAQ. After removal of 3 bases from V and 3 bases from J, the junction contained 3 bases not matched to a gene. This chain's CDR3 is CASSFRTGGYTEAFF. The CDR3 nucleotides read TGTGCCAGCAGCTTCCGGACAGGGGGCTACACTGAAGCTTTCTTT.

The rearrangement uses TRBV20-1 and TRBJ2-7; possible D gene TRBD1, 5 bases. CDR1 is DFQATT, CDR2 SNEGSKA, per germline (reference sequence). CDR3 length: 13 amino acids. Trimming removed 0 bases from V and 3 bases from J, with 9 bases in between. The CDR3 DNA reads as TGCAGTGCTAGAGACAGGGCGGACTACGAGCAGTACTTC. As protein: CSARDRADYEQYF.

The rearrangement uses TRBV20-1 and TRBJ2-7; 10 bases are a match to TRBD2. This CDR3 is built from 14 residues. With 3 bases clipped from V and 0 bases from J, the junction kept 2 bases outside the gene matches. The germline V gene has CDR1 DFQATT and CDR2 SNEGSKA (reference sequence). The CDR3 region is CSARGLANSYEQYF. The CDR3 DNA sequence: TGCAGTGCTAGGGGACTAGCGAACTCCTACGAGCAGTACTTC.